Listed here is a single T cell receptor (beta chain). The data stem from a study of response to subunit inactivated influenza vaccine. MiXCR, applied by TCRdb to the RT-PCR reads, yields one record per CDR3 protein. The data contain around 600,000 distinct CDR3 sequences, roughly 12% of them singletons. The same data also went into a second study, on T cells expressing NK-cell markers. From that study: In generating TCR beta cDNA, 5'RACE template switching with UMIs was used. Sequencing covered eight donors, seven HCMV-seropositive and one seronegative. Among CD8+ T cells from 5 to 7 donors, dominant NKG2C+ clonotypes accounted for about 1.0-7.0%. One observes that, in several donors, these clonotypes were also the leading ones within the CD3+CD56-NKG2C+ fraction. Unclear, still, was the HCMV specificity of the expanded NKG2C+ T cell clones.

The clonotype originates from a man aged 50-59 years who received an inactivated influenza vaccine. The specimen was PBMCs from blood, collected on the day of vaccination.

The CDR3 loop reads CASSEPGLAEQFF. The CDR3 coding sequence is TGTGCCAGCAGTGAACCTGGACTAGCGGAGCAGTTCTTC. The V gene is TRBV25-1, the J gene TRBJ2-1; TRBD2 agrees at 9 bases. V dropped 2 bases and J dropped 10; count of bases not matched to a gene: 3. In germline, CDR1 is MGHDK, CDR2 SYGVNS. CDR3 length: 13 residues.